Listed here are 19 T cell receptor beta chains from one sample, sequenced in a study of T cells in Graves' hyperthyroidism and ophthalmopathy. RNA transcripts yielded amplified TCR beta CDR3 regions. A first-round RT-PCR of the TCR CDR3 used the HTBI primer set. TCRdb re-analysed the multiplex PCR reads in MiXCR, keeping a single row per CDR3 protein. The sample contains approximately 630,000 distinct CDR3 sequences, 16% of which appear only once. The sequenced material came from blood. Every receptor here comes from a woman aged 30 to 39 with Graves' hyperthyroidism.

This clonotype appeared many times. The chain employs TRBV12-3 or TRBV12-4 and TRBJ2-3; 7 bases align to TRBD2. Trimming cost V 6 bases and J 1 base; bases outside gene matches: 7. This CDR3 has 15 amino acids. This CDR3 is CASRLRLAGTDTQYF. CDR3 nucleotides: TGTGCCAGCAGGCTGCGGCTAGCGGGCACAGATACGCAGTATTTT.

This chain's CDR3 is CAWSVRAPGQPQHF. The CDR3 bases are TGTGCCTGGAGTGTACGGGCCCCGGGTCAGCCCCAGCATTTT. J is TRBJ1-5 and V is TRBV30; D ambiguous. The CDR3 totals 14 residues. The V gene's germline CDR1 is GTSNPN and CDR2 SVGIG (reference sequence). Trimming removed 0 bases from V and 6 bases from J, with 12 bases in between.

The sample holds many counts of this clonotype. The J gene is TRBJ2-7, the V gene TRBV28; maybe TRBD1 (6 bases). V gave up 5 bases and J gave up 2 bases, with 22 bases separating them. Germline-derived CDR1 and CDR2 are MDHEN and SYDVKM. CDR3 length: 17 amino acids. The CDR3 loop is CASSPHPLQGWAYEQYF. The CDR3 DNA follows: TGTGCCAGCAGTCCCCACCCCCTACAGGGATGGGCCTACGAGCAGTACTTC.

This clonotype was seen a few times. The chain recombines TRBV5-1 with TRBJ2-3; 9 positions match TRBD2. Per germline, CDR1 SGHRS and CDR2 YFSETQ. The CDR3 runs to 16 residues. Losses at the gene ends were 0 bases for V and 2 bases for J; bases not matched to a gene: 4. The CDR3 DNA is TGCGCCAGCAGCTTGGATGCGGGAGGGCCCACAGATACGCAGTATTTT. This encodes CASSLDAGGPTDTQYF.

Notes on this clonotype: This sequence may be a read error, since a much larger clone differs from it by one base. The chain couples TRBV5-1 to TRBJ2-1; 10 nucleotides align to TRBD2. This CDR3 region has 16 residues. Germline CDR1 and CDR2: SGHRS and YFSETQ. CDR3 amino acids: CACSLDLAGVGNEQFF. The CDR3 DNA is TGCGCCTGCAGCTTGGACCTAGCGGGAGTCGGCAATGAGCAGTTCTTC.

This clonotype was seen many times. The chain joins TRBV30 to TRBJ2-2; 8 positions match TRBD2. Germline V gene lookup returns CDR1 GTSNPN and CDR2 SVGIG (reference sequence). The junction had 10 bases not matched to a gene; V was cut back by 4 bases and J by 6 bases. The CDR3 contains 15 residues. For the CDR3, the DNA is TGTGCCTGGATTACCGGGACTAGAAGCGCCGGGGAGCTGTTTTTT. Translated, it gives CAWITGTRSAGELFF.

The chain recombines TRBV4-2 with TRBJ2-2; 7 nucleotides match TRBD1. CDR1 and CDR2 (germline): LGHNA, YNFKEQ. The CDR3 contains 15 residues. Trimming removed 4 bases from V and 7 bases from J; junction bases left unmatched: 9. The CDR3 nucleotides are TGTGCCAGCAGCCGCCAGGGACAGCCAGGCGGGGAGCTGTTTTTT. This codes for CASSRQGQPGGELFF.

This clonotype appeared many times. V and J are TRBV28 and TRBJ1-5; no firm D call. Trimming stripped 4 bases from V and 0 bases from J, with 13 bases between. Germline lookup yields CDR1 MDHEN and CDR2 SYDVKM. The CDR3 totals 16 residues. CDR3: CASSSLEIDSNQPQHF. The CDR3 region has the DNA TGTGCCAGCAGTTCTCTAGAGATAGATAGCAATCAGCCCCAGCATTTT.

This clonotype was picked up many times. This chain connects TRBV12-3 or TRBV12-4 to TRBJ2-7; 12 bases fit TRBD2. The CDR3 totals 15 residues. The ends lost 5 bases at V and 6 bases at J; junction bases unmatched: 8. CDR3 coding DNA: TGTGCCAGCAGTCCCACCCAACTAGCGGGAGGCGAGCAGTACTTC. It encodes CASSPTQLAGGEQYF.

This clonotype was counted ten times or more. The chain employs TRBV18 and TRBJ2-7; D unresolved. Germline CDR1 KGHSH, CDR2 LQKENI. CDR3 length equals 14 residues. V was clipped by 0 bases and J by 5 bases, with 11 bases between them. The CDR3 here is CASSPPGIRDEQYF. The CDR3 nucleotides read TGTGCCAGCTCACCACCGGGGATAAGGGACGAGCAGTACTTC.

This chain connects TRBV28 to TRBJ2-3, with TRBD1 matching over 9 bases. CDR1 and CDR2 from the germline V gene are MDHEN and SYDVKM. CDR3 length equals 15 residues. J lost 3 bases, V lost 6 bases, and 7 bases had no gene match. CDR3 sequence: CASRGGGTGTDTQYF. In nucleotides, the CDR3 is TGTGCCAGCAGGGGGGGGGGGACAGGGACAGATACGCAGTATTTT.

This clonotype came up a few times. The chain employs TRBV4-1 and TRBJ2-7; 13 nucleotides align to TRBD2. This CDR3 has 19 amino acids. J was trimmed by 2 bases and V by 1 base; bases with no gene match: 11. Germline values: CDR1 MGHRA, CDR2 YSYEKL. CDR3 in amino acids: CASSQGAPKTSGRTYEQYF. The CDR3 coding sequence is TGCGCCAGCAGCCAAGGGGCTCCGAAGACTAGCGGGAGGACCTACGAGCAGTACTTC.

This clonotype was seen repeatedly, ten times or more. The gene calls are TRBV2 and TRBJ1-4; no clear D gene. This CDR3 is 15 amino acids long. Per germline, CDR1 SNHLY and CDR2 FYNNEI. The V and J ends lost 3 bases and 5 bases respectively, with 13 bases between them. The CDR3 loop is CASSEGSTRNEKLFF. CDR3 nucleotide sequence: TGTGCCAGCAGTGAGGGCAGCACTCGAAATGAAAAACTGTTTTTT.

The chain is built from TRBV5-1 and TRBJ2-3; D perhaps matches TRBD2 (5 bases). V was cut by 2 bases and J by 2 bases, with 12 bases left in between. CDR3 size: 15 residues. Germline assignment: CDR1 SGHRS and CDR2 YFSETQ. CDR3 sequence reads: CASSLEGVTTDTQYF. The CDR3 coding sequence is TGCGCCAGCAGCTTAGAGGGCGTGACCACAGATACGCAGTATTTT.

This clonotype was picked up a small number of times. This sequence joins TRBV20-1 and TRBJ2-3; 7 bases match TRBD1. From germline, CDR1 is DFQATT and CDR2 SNEGSKA (reference sequence). The CDR3 runs to 12 residues. V trimming: 8 bases; J trimming: 1 base; junction bases outside the gene matches: 3. DNA for the CDR3: TGCAGTCGGACAGGCCGCACAGATACGCAGTATTTT. The encoded protein is CSRTGRTDTQYF.

This clonotype was detected ten times or more. The chain has TRBV3-1 and TRBJ2-1; TRBD2 might be the D (5 bases). Trimming removed 4 bases from V and 6 bases from J, with 16 bases in between. CDR3 length: 15 amino acids. Per the germline V gene, CDR1 is LGHDT and CDR2 is YNNKEL (reference sequence). In DNA, the CDR3 is TGTGCCAGCAGCCCCGGACTTAACACTGGCAATGAGCAGTTCTTC. Translation gives CASSPGLNTGNEQFF.

As to this clonotype: The conserved closing phenylalanine or tryptophan is absent in this CDR3, likely reflecting a read error. The rearrangement joins TRBV7-9 to TRBJ1-4; no firm D call. Trimming took off 5 bases at V and 1 base at J, with 8 bases between the two ends. This CDR3 has 14 residues. Germline CDR1 and CDR2: SEHNR and FQNEAQ (reference sequence). DNA of the CDR3: TGTGCCAGCAGCCGCGGTGGAACTAATGAAAAACTGTTTCTT. Amino acids: CASSRGGTNEKLFL.

This clonotype was seen repeatedly, ten times or more. This chain joins TRBV20-1 and TRBJ2-2; possible D gene TRBD2, 5 bases. Trimming left V 0 bases short and J 2 bases short, with 16 bases between. There are 17 residues in the CDR3. CDR1 and CDR2 (germline): DFQATT, SNEGSKA (reference sequence). CDR3 DNA sequence: TGCAGTGCTAGAGATTCATGGGCCAGACTAAACACCGGGGAGCTGTTTTTT. As protein: CSARDSWARLNTGELFF.

This clonotype occurred a few times. The rearrangement links TRBV30 to TRBJ2-2, with D unclear. The V end lost 1 base, the J end lost 1 base, and 4 bases lay between the germline ends. This CDR3 has 13 amino acids. Per the germline V gene, CDR1 is GTSNPN and CDR2 is SVGIG (reference sequence). Written as DNA, the CDR3 is TGTGCCTGGAGTGACAGGAACACCGGGGAGCTGTTTTTT. It is translated as CAWSDRNTGELFF. Together with reference TRBV30 and TRBJ2-2, the CDR3 gives the full variable domain: SQTIHQWPATLVQPVGSPLSLECTVEGTSNPNLYWYRQAAGRGLQLLFYSVGIGQISSEVPQNLSASRPQDRQFILSSKKLLLSDSGFYLCAWSDRNTGELFFGEGSRLTVL.